The sample holds many counts of the clone carrying this T cell receptor beta chain. The target antigen is unknown. TCRdb used MiXCR to reprocess the 5' RACE reads, holding one entry per CDR3 protein. The sample lists roughly 41,000 distinct CDR3 sequences, roughly 2% occurring once. This entry is derived from a study of neurological immune-mediated disorders. Findings and caveats of the study: HTLV-1-associated myelopathy had the most TCR clonal expansion, and multiple sclerosis had the least, less than healthy controls. When repertoires were grouped phylogenetically, those of 18 of 34 multiple sclerosis patients fell into one related-CDR3 cluster, a possible signature.

With 5 bases removed from V and 1 base from J, the gap between germline ends came to 13 bases. Germline values: CDR1 DFQATT, CDR2 SNEGSKA (reference sequence). This CDR3 contains 14 residues. From 2 million PBMCs stored at -80 C, the unsorted libraries were generated. Sequences were obtained from PBMCs. The TCR comes from a woman aged 40 to 50 with multiple sclerosis. The chain uses TRBV20-1 and TRBJ2-3; TRBD2 might be the D (6 bases). CDR3 in DNA: TGCAGTGCTGGAATGGCTAGCGGCACAGATACGCAGTATTTT. Translating it yields CSAGMASGTDTQYF.